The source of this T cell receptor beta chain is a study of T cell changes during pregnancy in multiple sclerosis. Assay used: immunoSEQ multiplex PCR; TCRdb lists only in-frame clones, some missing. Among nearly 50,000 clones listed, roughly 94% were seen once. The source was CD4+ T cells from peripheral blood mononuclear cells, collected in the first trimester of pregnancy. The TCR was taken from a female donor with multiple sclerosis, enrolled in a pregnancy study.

The DNA of the CDR3 is TGTGCCAGCAGCGTAGGGCAGGGAAACACCATATATTTT. It translates to CASSVGQGNTIYF. V gene TRBV9 combines with J gene TRBJ1-3; D unresolved. The ends were cut back, 0 bases at V and 4 bases at J, with 5 bases in the middle. The germline V gene has CDR1 SGDLS and CDR2 YYNGEE. The CDR3 has 13 amino acids.